Shown below are 16 T cell receptor beta chains from a single sample sequenced in a study of T cells expressing NK-cell markers. TCRdb reprocessed the 5' RACE reads, with one entry per CDR3 protein and no DNA. Its table records roughly 450,000 distinct CDR3 sequences. The sample consisted of blood T cells: a sorted CD56 or NKG2C T cell subset, CD4+ or CD8+ T cells, or bulk PBMC T cells (not recorded which). These receptors were taken from a woman in her fifties or sixties in good health.

The CDR3 loop reads CSATALGQPQHF. The genes are TRBV20-1 and TRBJ1-5. The CDR3 contains 12 residues. The germline V gene has CDR1 DFQATT and CDR2 SNEGSKA (reference sequence).

The V gene is TRBV5-1, the J gene TRBJ2-3. This CDR3 spans 14 amino acids. Germline V CDR1 and CDR2: SGHRS, YFSETQ. CDR3 amino acids: CASSSTVGTDTQYF.

This CDR3 is CASAWDRAIATDTQYF. V gene TRBV5-1 combines with J gene TRBJ2-3; absent DNA, TCRdb's TRBD1 call cannot be checked. The CDR3 totals 16 residues. The germline CDR1 and CDR2 sequences are SGHRS and YFSETQ.

This chain links TRBV7-9 with TRBJ1-5. The CDR3 has 13 residues. The germline V gene encodes CDR1 SEHNR and CDR2 FQNEAQ (reference sequence). CDR3 amino acids: CASSLDEVQPQHF.

The CDR3 region is CASRDSYTDTQYF. V usage is TRBV25-1 and J usage is TRBJ2-3. The germline CDR1 and CDR2 sequences are MGHDK and SYGVNS. The CDR3 length is 13 residues.

The J gene is TRBJ2-3, the V gene TRBV20-1; TCRdb calls TRBD2, which cannot be checked without DNA. The CDR3 spans 15 residues. Germline CDR1 and CDR2: DFQATT and SNEGSKA (reference sequence). The CDR3 is CSARVLAGGTDTQYF.

The chain employs TRBV28 and TRBJ2-1; the D call from TCRdb, TRBD1, cannot be confirmed without DNA. Germline values: CDR1 MDHEN, CDR2 SYDVKM. The CDR3 has 15 residues. CDR3 protein: CAGPPAGEGHNEQFF.

V gene TRBV20-1 combines with J gene TRBJ2-2; TCRdb gives TRBD2 as the D gene, but with no DNA this cannot be confirmed. CDR1 is DFQATT, CDR2 SNEGSKA, per germline (reference sequence). CDR3 length: 15 residues. CDR3: CSAIPRLAATGELFF.

The chain combines TRBV20-1 with TRBJ2-7; the D call from TCRdb, TRBD1, cannot be confirmed without DNA. CDR1 is DFQATT, CDR2 SNEGSKA, per germline (reference sequence). The CDR3 has 15 amino acids. The CDR3 protein is CSASQGSKASYEQYF.

The V and J genes are TRBV25-1 and TRBJ2-6. The CDR3 runs to 15 residues. Looked up from germline, CDR1 is MGHDK and CDR2 is SYGVNS. The CDR3 protein is CASGSNFRGANVLTF.

The chain links TRBV27 to TRBJ2-1; as DNA is missing, the TRBD2 call by TCRdb cannot be tested. Germline V CDR1 and CDR2: MNHEY, SMNVEV (reference sequence). This CDR3 has 15 residues. This CDR3 is CASSFGTSAYNEQFF.

J is TRBJ2-1 and V is TRBV20-1; TCRdb proposes TRBD2, but this gene call is untestable without DNA. CDR1 and CDR2 from the germline V gene are DFQATT and SNEGSKA (reference sequence). The CDR3 consists of 18 residues. The CDR3 loop reads CSARPRKKAGGYYNEQFF.

This chain connects TRBV5-1 to TRBJ1-2; without DNA, the TCRdb call of TRBD1 cannot be checked. Germline assignment: CDR1 SGHRS and CDR2 YFSETQ. The CDR3 sequence is 14 residues long. The CDR3 spells CASSLLQGADGYTF.

The chain combines TRBV5-6 with TRBJ2-1; TCRdb reports TRBD1, a call that lacks DNA to check it against. CDR1 and CDR2 (germline): SGHDT, YYEEEE. The CDR3 length is 16 residues. This chain's CDR3 is CASSPLRGSGSDEQFF.

J is TRBJ2-7 and V is TRBV5-5; TCRdb selects TRBD1, and the lack of DNA leaves this call unchecked. CDR1 and CDR2 (germline): SGHKS, YYEKEE (reference sequence). CDR3 length equals 15 residues. The CDR3 here is CASSPDRGGSYEQYF.

This chain joins TRBV12-5 and TRBJ1-2; as DNA is missing, the TRBD1 call by TCRdb cannot be tested. CDR3 length: 14 amino acids. CDR1 and CDR2 from the germline V gene are LGHNT and FRNRAP. The chain's CDR3 is CASGEGQPNYGYTF.